This is a list of T cell receptor beta chains from one sample in a study of blood T cells in healthy people across ages. TCRdb ran MiXCR on the 5' RACE reads and lists one entry per CDR3 protein. This table holds about 800,000 distinct CDR3 sequences, 20% to 30% found once. The same sample was also used in a study of T cells of mothers and their children.

The specimen was blood. These receptors originate from a boy aged 5-17 years in good health. Each CDR3 is given with its conserved first and last residue. The order of the fields is CDR3 length, J gene, V gene, clone size, D gene, CDR3 DNA, CDR3 protein. A D gene is named only where the DNA matches it firmly. The size entry is marked missing in some rows and otherwise reads once, few, many or a size class.

cdr3_length: 18; j_call: TRBJ2-1; v_call: TRBV6-5; clone_size: few; d_call: TRBD2; cdr3_nt: TGTGCCAGCAGTTACGTAGGGACTAGCGGGAGCTCCTACAATGAGCAGTTCTTC; cdr3_aa: CASSYVGTSGSSYNEQFF
cdr3_length: 14; j_call: TRBJ2-3; v_call: TRBV7-9; clone_size: -; d_call: -; cdr3_nt: TGTGCCAGCAGCTCACAGGGGGGGACAGATACGCAGTATTTT; cdr3_aa: CASSSQGGTDTQYF
cdr3_length: 15; j_call: TRBJ2-2; v_call: TRBV20-1; clone_size: -; d_call: -; cdr3_nt: TGCAGTGCTAGAGATCCCAGGGTGAACACCGGGGAGCTGTTTTTT; cdr3_aa: CSARDPRVNTGELFF
cdr3_length: 15; j_call: TRBJ2-7; v_call: TRBV4-1; clone_size: -; d_call: TRBD2; cdr3_nt: TGCGCCAGCAGCTTAGAGGGACTAGCGGGACTGGAGCAGTACTTC; cdr3_aa: CASSLEGLAGLEQYF
cdr3_length: 16; j_call: TRBJ1-1; v_call: TRBV18; clone_size: few; d_call: -; cdr3_nt: TGTGCCAGCTCACCCCTGTGGGGGGGAAGGAACACTGAAGCTTTCTTT; cdr3_aa: CASSPLWGGRNTEAFF
cdr3_length: 15; j_call: TRBJ2-7; v_call: TRBV16; clone_size: few; d_call: -; cdr3_nt: TGTGCCTGCAGCCAATCTGAAGGCAGCTCCTACGAGCAGTACTTC; cdr3_aa: CACSQSEGSSYEQYF
cdr3_length: 14; j_call: TRBJ1-4; v_call: TRBV10-3; clone_size: -; d_call: -; cdr3_nt: TGTGCCATCAGTGGCGGAACAACTAATGAAAAACTGTTTTTT; cdr3_aa: CAISGGTTNEKLFF
cdr3_length: 15; j_call: TRBJ2-3; v_call: TRBV11-2; clone_size: -; d_call: TRBD2; cdr3_nt: TGTGCCAGCAGCCCGAGGACTAGCAGCACAGATACGCAGTATTTT; cdr3_aa: CASSPRTSSTDTQYF
cdr3_length: 12; j_call: TRBJ2-7; v_call: TRBV29-1; clone_size: few; d_call: TRBD2; cdr3_nt: TGCAGCGTTGAACGGGAGGGCGGCGAGCAGTACTTC; cdr3_aa: CSVEREGGEQYF
cdr3_length: 16; j_call: TRBJ2-1; v_call: TRBV20-1; clone_size: -; d_call: TRBD2; cdr3_nt: TGCAGTGCTAGGACTAGCGGGATAGGCTCCTACAATGAGCAGTTCTTC; cdr3_aa: CSARTSGIGSYNEQFF
cdr3_length: 18; j_call: TRBJ2-5; v_call: TRBV6-2/TRBV6-3; clone_size: -; d_call: TRBD2; cdr3_nt: TGTGCCAGCAGTTTCGTCCTAGCGGGGGACCTCAAGCAAGAGACCCAGTACTTC; cdr3_aa: CASSFVLAGDLKQETQYF
cdr3_length: 16; j_call: TRBJ2-7; v_call: TRBV4-1; clone_size: -; d_call: -; cdr3_nt: TGCGCCAGCAGCCAAGAGATAGCGGCGGCCTCCTACGAGCAGTACTTC; cdr3_aa: CASSQEIAAASYEQYF
cdr3_length: 12; j_call: TRBJ2-1; v_call: TRBV29-1; clone_size: -; d_call: -; cdr3_nt: TGCAGCGCCCCATTCACCATGAATGAGCAGTTCTTC; cdr3_aa: CSAPFTMNEQFF
cdr3_length: 16; j_call: TRBJ2-7; v_call: TRBV9; clone_size: -; d_call: TRBD2; cdr3_nt: TGTGCCAGCAGTGCCTTTCTAGCGGGAGATGCCCACGAGCAGTACTTC; cdr3_aa: CASSAFLAGDAHEQYF
cdr3_length: 14; j_call: TRBJ2-1; v_call: TRBV7-2; clone_size: few; d_call: -; cdr3_nt: TGTGCCAGCAGCTTAGCGGGGGTAGCCCGGGAGCAGTTCTTC; cdr3_aa: CASSLAGVAREQFF
cdr3_length: 15; j_call: TRBJ2-2; v_call: TRBV11-2; clone_size: -; d_call: -; cdr3_nt: TGTGCCAGCAGCGCTCTGACAGGGAACACCGGGGAGCTGTTTTTT; cdr3_aa: CASSALTGNTGELFF
cdr3_length: 15; j_call: TRBJ1-6; v_call: TRBV18; clone_size: few; d_call: TRBD1; cdr3_nt: TGTGCCAGCTCACCAAACGGACAGGGGTTGTCACCCCTCCACTTT; cdr3_aa: CASSPNGQGLSPLHF
cdr3_length: 17; j_call: TRBJ2-3; v_call: TRBV11-1; clone_size: few; d_call: TRBD1; cdr3_nt: TGTGCCAGCAGCTTAGAAGGGACAGCACTGGGCACAGATACGCAGTATTTT; cdr3_aa: CASSLEGTALGTDTQYF
cdr3_length: 17; j_call: TRBJ2-2; v_call: TRBV12-3/TRBV12-4; clone_size: few; d_call: TRBD2; cdr3_nt: TGTGCCAGCAGTTTCCCTCTAGCGGGAGGGAGCACCGGGGAGCTGTTTTTT; cdr3_aa: CASSFPLAGGSTGELFF
cdr3_length: 16; j_call: TRBJ2-1; v_call: TRBV6-2/TRBV6-3; clone_size: -; d_call: -; cdr3_nt: TGTGCCAGCAGCCCAGCCGGACTCCGCTCCTACAATGAGCAGTTCTTC; cdr3_aa: CASSPAGLRSYNEQFF
cdr3_length: 14; j_call: TRBJ1-1; v_call: TRBV5-1; clone_size: -; d_call: -; cdr3_nt: TGCGCCAGCAGCTTGACGAAGGCATACACTGAAGCTTTCTTT; cdr3_aa: CASSLTKAYTEAFF
cdr3_length: 16; j_call: TRBJ2-7; v_call: TRBV20-1; clone_size: -; d_call: TRBD1; cdr3_nt: TGCAGTGCTAGTGGGGCCCGGGACAGGGACTCCTACGAGCAGTACTTC; cdr3_aa: CSASGARDRDSYEQYF
cdr3_length: 15; j_call: TRBJ2-5; v_call: TRBV12-3/TRBV12-4; clone_size: -; d_call: TRBD1; cdr3_nt: TGTGCCAGCAGTTCCTCGACAGGGGTCCGGGAGACCCAGTACTTC; cdr3_aa: CASSSSTGVRETQYF
cdr3_length: 15; j_call: TRBJ2-1; v_call: TRBV5-5; clone_size: -; d_call: -; cdr3_nt: TGTGCCAGCAGCTTGGGACCGGGACGCTACAATGAGCAGTTCTTC; cdr3_aa: CASSLGPGRYNEQFF
cdr3_length: 16; j_call: TRBJ2-5; v_call: TRBV7-8; clone_size: few; d_call: -; cdr3_nt: TGTGCCAGCAGCACGCTTGGATGGGACATGGAAGAGACCCAGTACTTC; cdr3_aa: CASSTLGWDMEETQYF
cdr3_length: 14; j_call: TRBJ1-4; v_call: TRBV29-1; clone_size: few; d_call: -; cdr3_nt: TGCAGCGCCGGACAGAGTGCAACTAATGAAAAACTGTTTTTT; cdr3_aa: CSAGQSATNEKLFF
cdr3_length: 14; j_call: TRBJ2-7; v_call: TRBV6-5; clone_size: few; d_call: TRBD1; cdr3_nt: TGTGCCAGCAGGACAGGGGCCAGCTCCTACGAGCAGTACTTC; cdr3_aa: CASRTGASSYEQYF
cdr3_length: 16; j_call: TRBJ2-1; v_call: TRBV5-1; clone_size: -; d_call: -; cdr3_nt: TGCGCCAGCAGCTCACAGGGTTCAAGGACTTACAATGAGCAGTTCTTC; cdr3_aa: CASSSQGSRTYNEQFF
cdr3_length: 15; j_call: TRBJ2-1; v_call: TRBV27; clone_size: -; d_call: -; cdr3_nt: TGTGCCAGCAGTTTTAGCTTATCCCGTTACAATGAGCAGTTCTTC; cdr3_aa: CASSFSLSRYNEQFF